This T cell receptor beta chain was identified during a study of T cell clonality in common variable immunodeficiency. Notes on the study in general: Reportedly, TCR beta sequences from common variable immunodeficiency showed fewer deletions and N-nucleotide insertions. Shared TCRbeta clones were fewer between CVID subjects than controls. CVID subjects had higher TCRbeta clonality than healthy controls, most marked in about a third.

Both groups were predominantly of Caucasian heritage. Assay: immunoSEQ multiplex PCR; the TCRdb copy retains only in-frame clones and omits some. The sample contains 55,000 to 65,000 clones, none of them singletons. This clone was recorded at least ten times. Its antigen is not known. The read is 3 residues too short to cover the CDR3 end, so that end is filled in from the germline J gene. The CDR3 contains 11 residues. Germline V CDR1 and CDR2: MDHEN, SYDVKM. Trimming stripped 5 bases from V and 2 bases from J, with 4 bases between. The chain combines TRBV28 with TRBJ2-7; no reliable D call. Sequencing was done on a sample of peripheral blood mononuclear cells. This sequence was found in a person aged 18-70 years in good health. This CDR3 reads CASSDTYEQYF. The sequenced CDR3 bases are TGTGCCAGCAGTGACACCTACGAG.